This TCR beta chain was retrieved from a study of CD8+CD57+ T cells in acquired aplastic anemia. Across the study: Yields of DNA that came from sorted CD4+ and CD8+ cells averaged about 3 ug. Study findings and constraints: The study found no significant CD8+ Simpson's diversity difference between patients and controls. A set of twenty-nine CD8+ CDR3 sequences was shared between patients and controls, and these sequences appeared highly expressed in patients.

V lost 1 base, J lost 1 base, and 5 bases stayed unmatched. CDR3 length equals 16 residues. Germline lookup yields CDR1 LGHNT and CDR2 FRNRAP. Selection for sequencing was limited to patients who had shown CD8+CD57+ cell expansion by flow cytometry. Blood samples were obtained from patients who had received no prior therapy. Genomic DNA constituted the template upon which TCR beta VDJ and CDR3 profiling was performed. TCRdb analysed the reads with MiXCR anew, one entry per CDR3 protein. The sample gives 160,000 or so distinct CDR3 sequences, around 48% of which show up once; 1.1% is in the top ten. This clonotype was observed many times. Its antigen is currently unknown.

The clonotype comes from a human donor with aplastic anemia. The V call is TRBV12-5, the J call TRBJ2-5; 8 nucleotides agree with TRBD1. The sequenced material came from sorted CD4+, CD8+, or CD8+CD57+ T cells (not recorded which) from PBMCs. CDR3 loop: CASGLGQGRLQETQYF. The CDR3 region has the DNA TGTGCTAGTGGTTTGGGACAGGGGCGGCTCCAAGAGACCCAGTACTTC.